Each of the 17 T cell receptor beta chains below was sequenced from the same sample in a study of Ad26.COV2.S vaccination and SARS-CoV-2 variants. Sequencing was performed with immunoSEQ multiplex PCR; in TCRdb, only in-frame clones are kept and a portion is missing. The repertoire includes about 350,000 clones, around 90% of them detected once, and under 5% sits in the top ten. The source was peripheral blood, collected after recovery from COVID-19. The receptors stem from a human donor who had recovered from COVID-19.

The genes are TRBV7-9 and TRBJ1-2; 9 bases are a match to TRBD1. Germline-derived CDR1 and CDR2 are SEHNR and FQNEAQ (reference sequence). This CDR3 has 16 residues. J was trimmed by 4 bases and V by 2 bases; bases with no gene match: 8. CDR3 amino acids: CASSLTDRGPAYGYTF. The CDR3 region has the DNA TGTGCCAGCAGCTTAACGGACAGGGGTCCGGCCTATGGCTACACCTTC. Looking up the rest from reference TRBV7-9 and TRBJ1-2 gives the full variable domain: DTGVSQNPRHKITKRGQNVTFRCDPISEHNRLYWYRQTLGQGPEFLTYFQNEAQLEKSRLLSDRFSAERPKGSFSTLEIQRTEQGDSAMYLCASSLTDRGPAYGYTFGSGTRLTVV.

Details on this clone: Distinct nucleotide sequences in the sample also encode this CDR3. CDR3 loop: CASSLVGDSTDTQYF. CDR3 bases: TGCGCCAGCAGCTTGGTTGGGGACAGCACAGATACGCAGTATTTT. The chain employs TRBV5-1 and TRBJ2-3, with D perhaps TRBD1 or TRBD2 (5 bases each). CDR3 length: 15 amino acids. V gave up 0 bases and J gave up 0 bases, with 8 bases separating them. CDR1 and CDR2 (germline): SGHRS, YFSETQ.

This clone was seen a single time. The chain combines TRBV5-6 with TRBJ2-6; TRBD2 is a possible D gene (7 bases). The length of the CDR3 is 17 residues. V was pared by 1 base and J by 1 base, with 12 bases between. Germline V gives CDR1 SGHDT, CDR2 YYEEEE. CDR3 nucleotide sequence: TGTGCCAGCAGCTTGTTAGGGGGGGCATCTGGGGCCAACGTCCTGACTTTC. Its translation is CASSLLGGASGANVLTF.

A remark on this clone: Distinct nucleotide sequences in the sample also encode this CDR3. The chain is built from TRBV7-9 and TRBJ1-1; no clear D gene. Trimming stripped 3 bases from V and 1 base from J, with 6 bases between. This CDR3 has 13 amino acids. In germline, CDR1 is SEHNR, CDR2 FQNEAQ (reference sequence). The CDR3 DNA sequence: TGTGCCAGCAGCTTGGGCGCGAACACTGAAGCTTTCTTT. Translation gives CASSLGANTEAFF.

The rearrangement joins TRBV9 to TRBJ2-3; TRBD2 matches 14 bases. Germline V gene lookup returns CDR1 SGDLS and CDR2 YYNGEE. The CDR3 has 19 amino acids. V shed 3 bases and J 0 bases; nucleotides not matched to a gene: 9. As DNA, the CDR3 is TGTGCCAGCAGCGCGGGCGGGACTAGCGGGGGCCCTAGCACAGATACGCAGTATTTT. Translating gives CASSAGGTSGGPSTDTQYF.

The V gene is TRBV5-1, the J gene TRBJ2-2, with TRBD2 matching over 8 bases. The V and J ends lost 0 bases and 4 bases, in that order; junction bases with no gene match: 5. The CDR3 totals 16 residues. CDR1 is SGHRS and CDR2 is YFSETQ in the germline V gene. The CDR3 DNA sequence: TGCGCCAGCAGCTTGGCTGGACTAGCAACCACCGGGGAGCTGTTTTTT. Translation: CASSLAGLATTGELFF.

The rearrangement links TRBV6-5 to TRBJ2-7, with 10 nucleotides matching TRBD1. With 2 bases clipped from V and 7 bases from J, the junction kept 8 bases outside the gene matches. CDR1 and CDR2 from the germline V gene are MNHEY and SVGAGI. The CDR3 is made up of 15 amino acids. CDR3 loop: CASSYPGQGGREQYF. Written as DNA, the CDR3 is TGTGCCAGCAGTTACCCCGGACAGGGGGGTAGGGAGCAGTACTTC.

The chain uses TRBV7-8 and TRBJ2-3; the D call may be TRBD1 or TRBD2 (5 bases each). This CDR3 spans 14 amino acids. The ends were cut back, 5 bases at V and 8 bases at J, with 17 bases in the middle. CDR1 and CDR2 (germline): SGHVS, FQNEAQ. CDR3 bases: TGTGCCAGCAGCACCGGGACGCCTCGGGGTACGCAGTATTTT. Protein product: CASSTGTPRGTQYF.

The chain employs TRBV6-2 or TRBV6-3 and TRBJ1-2, with a possible D match to TRBD1 (5 bases). The CDR3 has 12 amino acids. Germline CDR1 reads MNHEY; CDR2 reads SVGEGT. Trimming took off 5 bases at V and 13 bases at J, with 17 bases between the two ends. As DNA, the CDR3 is TGTGCCAGCAGTCTATCCACCCGGGGGACCACCTTC. Protein product: CASSLSTRGTTF.

This clone occurred once. The chain combines TRBV7-9 with TRBJ1-1, with D perhaps matching TRBD1 (6 bases). The CDR3 has 15 amino acids. Germline V CDR1 and CDR2: SEHNR, FQNEAQ (reference sequence). V lost 2 bases to trimming and J lost 0 bases, with 10 bases between them. The CDR3 bases are TGTGCCAGCAGCTTATATACAGGGCTGAACACTGAAGCTTTCTTT. Translated, it gives CASSLYTGLNTEAFF.

The CDR3, as DNA: TGTGCCAGCAGCCCAGGCCGATGGGAGCAGTACTTC. Translation gives CASSPGRWEQYF. The chain recombines TRBV6-5 with TRBJ2-7; no clear D gene. The CDR3 length is 12 residues. Germline V CDR1 and CDR2: MNHEY, SVGAGI. Trimming pared 6 bases from V and 7 bases from J, leaving 13 bases between.

This clone occurred a few times. This rearrangement joins TRBV10-1 to TRBJ2-7; 11 bases map to TRBD1. The V and J ends lost 0 bases and 3 bases, in that order; junction bases with no gene match: 1. Germline-derived CDR1 and CDR2 are WNHNN and SYGVQD (reference sequence). CDR3 size: 15 residues. CDR3 coding DNA: TGCGCCAGCAGTGAGTCTGGGACAGGGGGCTACGAGCAGTACTTC. Its translation: CASSESGTGGYEQYF.

The chain's CDR3 is CASSESSLLQPQHF. As DNA, the CDR3 is TGCGCCAGCAGTGAGTCAAGTTTACTACAGCCCCAGCATTTT. The chain links TRBV10-2 to TRBJ1-5; no clear D gene. V lost 0 bases and J lost 7, with 10 bases in between. Looked up from germline, CDR1 is WSHSY and CDR2 is SAAADI. This CDR3 spans 14 amino acids.

For the CDR3, the DNA is TGTGCTAGTGGTTTTCTCGGACAGGTCGGCATCTACAATGAGCAGTTCTTC. This codes for CASGFLGQVGIYNEQFF. The chain has TRBV12-5 and TRBJ2-1, with 7 bases lining up with TRBD1. CDR3 length: 17 amino acids. The ends lost 3 bases at V and 3 bases at J; junction bases unmatched: 11. Germline V CDR1 and CDR2: LGHNT, FRNRAP.

The chain combines TRBV29-1 with TRBJ2-5; no clear D. This CDR3 spans 12 amino acids. Germline lookup yields CDR1 SQVTM and CDR2 ANQGSEA. Trimming cost V 6 bases and J 5 bases, with 13 bases left between them. The CDR3: CSVWGNSETQYF. Written as DNA, the CDR3 is TGCAGCGTCTGGGGTAATTCGGAGACCCAGTACTTC.

The rearrangement uses TRBV4-1 and TRBJ2-4; 9 bases map to TRBD1. J lost 8 bases, V lost 2 bases, and 4 bases had no gene match. From germline, CDR1 is MGHRA and CDR2 YSYEKL. The CDR3 totals 14 residues. This CDR3 reads CASSQPGQGYIQYF. CDR3 in DNA: TGCGCCAGCAGCCAACCGGGACAGGGATACATTCAGTACTTC.

In its sample, this clone was seen a few times. The chain combines TRBV4-1 with TRBJ1-2, with a weak D call TRBD1 (5 bases). V lost 1 base and J 4 bases, leaving 7 bases between the germline ends. In germline, CDR1 is MGHRA, CDR2 YSYEKL. The CDR3 covers 13 residues. CDR3 DNA sequence: TGCGCCAGCAGCCAAGGACAGCTCTATGGCTACACCTTC. Its protein product is CASSQGQLYGYTF.